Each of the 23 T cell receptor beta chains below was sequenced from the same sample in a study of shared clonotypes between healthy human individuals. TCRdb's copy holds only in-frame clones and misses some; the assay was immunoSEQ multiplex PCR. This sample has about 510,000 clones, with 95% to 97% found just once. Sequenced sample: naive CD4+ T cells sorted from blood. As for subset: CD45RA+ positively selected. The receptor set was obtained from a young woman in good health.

This CDR3 is CASSYAHGKTSYEQYF. In DNA form, the CDR3 reads TGTGCCAGCAGTTACGCTCACGGGAAGACTAGCTACGAGCAGTACTTC. The chain recombines TRBV6-5 with TRBJ2-7, with a tentative D call TRBD2 (6 bases). V lost 2 bases and J lost 3, with 17 bases in between. This CDR3 is 16 amino acids long. The V gene's germline CDR1 is MNHEY and CDR2 SVGAGI.

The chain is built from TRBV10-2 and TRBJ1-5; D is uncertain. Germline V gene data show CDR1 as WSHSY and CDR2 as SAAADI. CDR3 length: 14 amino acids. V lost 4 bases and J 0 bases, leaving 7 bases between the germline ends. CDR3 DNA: TGCGCCAGCAGTGGACTCCTTAGCAATCAGCCCCAGCATTTT. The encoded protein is CASSGLLSNQPQHF.

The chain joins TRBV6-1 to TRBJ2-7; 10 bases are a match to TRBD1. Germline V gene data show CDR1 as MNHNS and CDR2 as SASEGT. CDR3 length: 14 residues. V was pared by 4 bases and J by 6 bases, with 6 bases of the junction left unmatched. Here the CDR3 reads CASSVGTGVGEQYF. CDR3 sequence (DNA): TGTGCCAGCAGTGTAGGGACAGGGGTAGGCGAGCAGTACTTC.

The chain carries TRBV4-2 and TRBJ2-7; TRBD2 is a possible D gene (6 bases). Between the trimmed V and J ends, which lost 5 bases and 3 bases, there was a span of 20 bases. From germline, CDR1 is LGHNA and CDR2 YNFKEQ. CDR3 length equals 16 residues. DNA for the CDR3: TGTGCCAGCAGCTTGGATCTGACGGGAGCGGTCTACGAGCAGTACTTC. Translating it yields CASSLDLTGAVYEQYF.

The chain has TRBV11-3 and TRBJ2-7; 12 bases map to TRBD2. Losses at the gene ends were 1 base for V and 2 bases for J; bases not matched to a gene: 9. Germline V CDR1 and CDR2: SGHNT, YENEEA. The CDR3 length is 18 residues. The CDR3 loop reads CASSLGRRTSGIPYEQYF. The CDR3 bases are TGTGCCAGCAGCTTAGGCAGGCGGACTAGCGGGATACCCTACGAGCAGTACTTC.

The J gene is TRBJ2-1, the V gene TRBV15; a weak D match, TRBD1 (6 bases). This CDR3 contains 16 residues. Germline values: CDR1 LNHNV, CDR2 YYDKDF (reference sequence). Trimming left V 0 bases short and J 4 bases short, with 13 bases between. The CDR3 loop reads CATSREQGQGYNEQFF. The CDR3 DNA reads TGTGCCACCAGCAGAGAGCAGGGGCAGGGTTACAATGAGCAGTTCTTC. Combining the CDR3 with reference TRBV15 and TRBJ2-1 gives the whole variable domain DAMVIQNPRYQVTQFGKPVTLSCSQTLNHNVMYWYQQKSSQAPKLLFHYYDKDFNNEADTPDNFQSRRPNTSFCFLDIRSPGLGDTAMYLCATSREQGQGYNEQFFGPGTRLTVL.

In DNA form, the CDR3 reads TGTGCCAGCAGCCTCTCGGGACAGGGGATCCGCGAGCAGTACTTC. It specifies CASSLSGQGIREQYF. The J gene is TRBJ2-7, the V gene TRBV7-9; 10 bases are a match to TRBD1. V gave up 5 bases and J gave up 6 bases; unmatched junction bases: 10. The CDR3 is 15 residues long. Germline V gives CDR1 SEHNR, CDR2 FQNEAQ (reference sequence).

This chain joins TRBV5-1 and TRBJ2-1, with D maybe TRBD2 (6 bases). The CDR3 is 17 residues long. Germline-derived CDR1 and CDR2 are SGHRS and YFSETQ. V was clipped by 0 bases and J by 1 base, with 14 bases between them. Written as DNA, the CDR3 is TGCGCCAGCAGCTTGGATTTAGCGGCTAGGTCCTACAATGAGCAGTTCTTC. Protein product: CASSLDLAARSYNEQFF. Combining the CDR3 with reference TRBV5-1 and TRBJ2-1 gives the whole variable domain KAGVTQTPRYLIKTRGQQVTLSCSPISGHRSVSWYQQTPGQGLQFLFEYFSETQRNKGNFPGRFSGRQFSNSRSEMNVSTLELGDSALYLCASSLDLAARSYNEQFFGPGTRLTVL.

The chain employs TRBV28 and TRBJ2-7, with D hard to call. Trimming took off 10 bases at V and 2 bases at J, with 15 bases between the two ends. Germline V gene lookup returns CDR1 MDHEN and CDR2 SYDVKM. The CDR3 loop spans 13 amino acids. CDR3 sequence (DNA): TGTGCCACCCATAGGAACATGCCCTACGAGCAGTACTTC. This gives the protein CATHRNMPYEQYF.

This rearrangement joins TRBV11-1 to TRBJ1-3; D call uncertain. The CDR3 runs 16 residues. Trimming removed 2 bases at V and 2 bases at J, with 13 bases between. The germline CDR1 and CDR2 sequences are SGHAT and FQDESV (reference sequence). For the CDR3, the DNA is TGTGCCAGCAGCTTATACCTCGGGGAACCTGGAAACACCATATATTTT. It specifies CASSLYLGEPGNTIYF.

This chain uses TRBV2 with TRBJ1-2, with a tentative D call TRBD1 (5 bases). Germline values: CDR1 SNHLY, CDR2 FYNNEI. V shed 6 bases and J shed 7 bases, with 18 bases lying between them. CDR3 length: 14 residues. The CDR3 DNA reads TGTGCCAGCAGGTTAGAACTCGGACAATCTGGCTACACCTTC. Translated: CASRLELGQSGYTF.

CDR3 sequence: CAGRLAGGREQYF. CDR3 bases: TGTGCCGGGCGGCTAGCGGGAGGGCGAGAGCAGTACTTC. J is TRBJ2-5 and V is TRBV28, with 12 bases aligning to TRBD2. This CDR3 is built from 13 residues. Germline CDR1 reads MDHEN; CDR2 reads SYDVKM. Losses at the gene ends were 11 bases for V and 11 bases for J; bases not matched to a gene: 12.

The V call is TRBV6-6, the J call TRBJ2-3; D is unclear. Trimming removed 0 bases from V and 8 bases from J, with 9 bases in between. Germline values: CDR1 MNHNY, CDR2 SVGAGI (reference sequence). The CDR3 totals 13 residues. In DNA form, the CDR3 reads TGTGCCAGCAGTTACTCGACTCTTGGTACGCAGTATTTT. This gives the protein CASSYSTLGTQYF.

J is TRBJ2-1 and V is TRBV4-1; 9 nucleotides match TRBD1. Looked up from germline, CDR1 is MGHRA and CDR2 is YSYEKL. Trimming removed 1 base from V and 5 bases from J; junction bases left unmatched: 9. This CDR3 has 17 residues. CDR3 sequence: CASSQGPGTGINNEQFF. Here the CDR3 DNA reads TGCGCCAGCAGCCAAGGCCCCGGGACAGGGATTAACAATGAGCAGTTCTTC.

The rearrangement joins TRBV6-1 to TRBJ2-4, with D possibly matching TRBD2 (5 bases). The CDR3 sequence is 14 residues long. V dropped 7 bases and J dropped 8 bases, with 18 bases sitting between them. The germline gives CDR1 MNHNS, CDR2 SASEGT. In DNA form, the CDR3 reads TGTGCCAGCATTGTTGATCCCGCCGGGGACATTCAGTACTTC. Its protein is CASIVDPAGDIQYF.

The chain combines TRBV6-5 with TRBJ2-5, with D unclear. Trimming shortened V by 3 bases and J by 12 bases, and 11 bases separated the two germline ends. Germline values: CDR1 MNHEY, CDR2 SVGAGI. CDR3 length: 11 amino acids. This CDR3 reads CASSYRGQEYF. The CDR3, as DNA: TGTGCCAGCAGTTATCGCGGTCAGGAGTACTTC.

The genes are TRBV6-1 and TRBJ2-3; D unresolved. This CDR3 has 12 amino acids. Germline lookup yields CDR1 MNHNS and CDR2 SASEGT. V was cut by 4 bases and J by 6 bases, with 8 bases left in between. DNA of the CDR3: TGTGCCAGCAGTGGAACTTCTGATACGCAGTATTTT. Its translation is CASSGTSDTQYF.

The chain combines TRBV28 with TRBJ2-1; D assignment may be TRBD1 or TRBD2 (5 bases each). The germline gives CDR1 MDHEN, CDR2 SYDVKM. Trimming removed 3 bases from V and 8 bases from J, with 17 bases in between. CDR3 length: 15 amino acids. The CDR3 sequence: CASSLGDPVGDEQFF. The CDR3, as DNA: TGTGCCAGCAGTTTGGGGGATCCAGTGGGAGATGAGCAGTTCTTC.

As DNA, the CDR3 is TGCGCCAGCAGCTTGGGGGACGGATGGATCACAACTAATGAAAAACTGTTTTTT. This codes for CASSLGDGWITTNEKLFF. The V call is TRBV5-1, the J call TRBJ1-4, with D possibly being TRBD1 (5 bases). Germline-derived CDR1 and CDR2 are SGHRS and YFSETQ. This CDR3 is built from 18 residues. V was pared by 0 bases and J by 0 bases, with 15 bases between.

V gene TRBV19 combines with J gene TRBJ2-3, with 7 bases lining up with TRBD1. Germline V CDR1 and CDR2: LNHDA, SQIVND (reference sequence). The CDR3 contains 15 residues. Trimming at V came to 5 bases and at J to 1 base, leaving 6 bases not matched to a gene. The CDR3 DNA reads TGTGCCAGTAGTGCCAGGGGGTACGGCACAGATACGCAGTATTTT. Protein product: CASSARGYGTDTQYF.

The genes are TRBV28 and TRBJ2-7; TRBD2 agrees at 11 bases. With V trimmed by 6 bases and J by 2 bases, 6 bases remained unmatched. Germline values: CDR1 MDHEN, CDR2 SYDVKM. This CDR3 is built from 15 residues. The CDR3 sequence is CASRPTSGGTYEQYF. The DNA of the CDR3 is TGTGCCAGCAGGCCAACTAGCGGGGGTACCTACGAGCAGTACTTC.

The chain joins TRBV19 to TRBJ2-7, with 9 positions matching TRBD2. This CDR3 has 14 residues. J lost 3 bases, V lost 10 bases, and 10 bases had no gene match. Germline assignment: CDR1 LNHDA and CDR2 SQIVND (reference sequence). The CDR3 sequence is CATKTGLADYEQYF. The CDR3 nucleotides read TGTGCCACTAAAACGGGACTAGCTGACTACGAGCAGTACTTC. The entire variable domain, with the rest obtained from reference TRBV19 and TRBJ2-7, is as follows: DGGITQSPKYLFRKEGQNVTLSCEQNLNHDAMYWYRQDPGQGLRLIYYSQIVNDFQKGDIAEGYSVSREKKESFPLTVTSAQKNPTAFYLCATKTGLADYEQYFGPGTRLTVT.

The chain's CDR3 is CASSTALRQPQHF. Here the CDR3 DNA reads TGTGCCAGCAGTACTGCCCTGCGTCAGCCCCAGCATTTT. V and J are TRBV28 and TRBJ1-5; D gene unclear. V was clipped by 5 bases and J by 6 bases, with 11 bases between them. Germline V lookup: CDR1 MDHEN, CDR2 SYDVKM. The CDR3 is 13 residues long.